Listed below are T cell receptor beta chains from one sample, sequenced in a study of blood T cell repertoires in COVID-19. Sequencing was performed with immunoSEQ multiplex PCR; in TCRdb, only in-frame clones are kept and a portion is missing. The sample consists of 350,000 to 500,000 clones, more than 70% of them appearing once. The source material was PBMCs or T cells enriched from blood (not recorded which). The receptor set was obtained from a woman in her late teens or twenties who had been exposed to COVID-19. Both conserved end residues are part of each CDR3. D genes are given only for firm matches. Rows may omit the clone size; those that give it use once, few, many or a size class.

V gene,clone size,J gene,CDR3 length,D gene,CDR3 DNA,CDR3 protein
TRBV6-5,.,TRBJ1-4,14,.,TGTGCCAGTAGAAGCTCAACAACTAATGAAAAACTGTTTTTT,CASRSSTTNEKLFF
TRBV7-6,.,TRBJ2-1,15,TRBD2,TGTGCCAGCAGCTTAAGCGGGGGGGTTTACAATGAGCAGTTCTTC,CASSLSGGVYNEQFF
TRBV5-1,once,TRBJ2-7,13,TRBD1,TGCGCCAGCAGCCGGGACAGGGGCTACGAGCAGTACTTC,CASSRDRGYEQYF
TRBV6-1,.,TRBJ2-5,18,.,TGTGCCAGCAGTGATCGAATTCTAAGCAGGAACCTCCAAGAGACCCAGTACTTC,CASSDRILSRNLQETQYF
TRBV4-1,.,TRBJ2-3,17,.,TGCGCCAGCAGCCAAGAGCGGACGGAGCAGGGAACAGATACGCAGTATTTT,CASSQERTEQGTDTQYF
TRBV9,.,TRBJ2-3,15,.,TGTGCCAGCAGCGTAGAGCCGTCTAGCACAGATACGCAGTATTTT,CASSVEPSSTDTQYF
TRBV5-1,few,TRBJ2-7,16,TRBD1,TGCGCCAGCAGCCCCTTGGGGGGACAGGGGAGGTACGAGCAGTACTTC,CASSPLGGQGRYEQYF
TRBV7-9,.,TRBJ2-7,13,.,TGTGCCAGCAACCCGGTTCCCGGCGGCGAGCAGTACTTC,CASNPVPGGEQYF
TRBV10-2,.,TRBJ2-1,15,.,TGCGCCAGCCGACTCGGCGGAACCTCCTACAATGAGCAGTTCTTC,CASRLGGTSYNEQFF
TRBV3-1/TRBV3-2,once,TRBJ2-5,14,TRBD1,TGTGCCAGCAGCCTGACAGGGGGCCAGGAGACCCAGTACTTC,CASSLTGGQETQYF
TRBV6-5,.,TRBJ2-1,15,TRBD2,TGTGCCAGCGGACGTAGCGGGGGGTCCCACAATGAGCAGTTCTTC,CASGRSGGSHNEQFF
TRBV14,.,TRBJ2-5,15,TRBD1,TGTGCCAGCAGCCAAGGGACAGGGGTGATGGAGACCCAGTACTTC,CASSQGTGVMETQYF
TRBV2,.,TRBJ1-5,15,TRBD1,TGTGCCAGCAGTGACCGAACAGGGGGGAATCAGCCCCAGCATTTT,CASSDRTGGNQPQHF
TRBV4-1,once,TRBJ2-1,14,TRBD2,TGCGCCAGCACCCTTAGCGGGGGTTACAATGAGCAGTTCTTC,CASTLSGGYNEQFF
TRBV7-3,once,TRBJ2-1,15,TRBD1,TGTGCCAGCAGCTTAGGACAGGCCTCCTACAATGAGCAGTTCTTC,CASSLGQASYNEQFF
TRBV27,.,TRBJ1-1,15,TRBD1,TGTGCCAGCAGTTTGGGAGACAGGGTAGCGACTGAAGCTTTCTTT,CASSLGDRVATEAFF
TRBV28,.,TRBJ2-1,18,TRBD2,TGTGCCAGCAGTCCACCGAAACGACTAGCGGGGGCCTACAATGAGCAGTTCTTC,CASSPPKRLAGAYNEQFF
TRBV3-1/TRBV3-2,.,TRBJ1-2,14,TRBD1,TGTGCCAGCAGCCAGGGACAGGGGAGCGTCGGCTACACCTTC,CASSQGQGSVGYTF
TRBV20-1,.,TRBJ2-7,11,.,TGCAGTGCAGGAGGGAGGTACGAGCAGTACTTC,CSAGGRYEQYF
TRBV5-1,once,TRBJ2-3,15,.,TGCGCCAGCAGCTTGGCGGGAGCAAGCACAGATACGCAGTATTTT,CASSLAGASTDTQYF
TRBV14,.,TRBJ2-2,14,.,TGTGCCAGCAGCTCAGATCTGAACACCGGGGAGCTGTTTTTT,CASSSDLNTGELFF
TRBV6-5,.,TRBJ2-7,16,TRBD2,TGTGCCAGCAGTTACTCGGGGCGTGGGACTACCTACGAGCAGTACTTC,CASSYSGRGTTYEQYF
TRBV5-6,.,TRBJ1-4,15,TRBD1,TGTGCCAGCAGCCCCTGGACAGGGGGCGGGATGGAACTGTTTTTT,CASSPWTGGGMELFF
TRBV7-9,.,TRBJ2-1,16,TRBD1,TGTGCCAGCAGACAGCCGGGACAGGAGTCCTACAATGAGCAGTTCTTC,CASRQPGQESYNEQFF
TRBV7-9,few,TRBJ1-2,18,.,TGTGCCAGCAGCCCCGTAGGCGGGACTTCTACCGTGGACTATGGCTACACCTTC,CASSPVGGTSTVDYGYTF
TRBV28,few,TRBJ1-1,16,.,TGTGCCAGCAGTGTTCCGATAACAGGAAAAGGCGCTGAAGCTTTCTTT,CASSVPITGKGAEAFF
TRBV30,.,TRBJ1-4,16,.,TGTGCCTGGAGCCAGCCAAGGTGGGAGACTAATGAAAAACTGTTTTTT,CAWSQPRWETNEKLFF
TRBV7-8,.,TRBJ2-3,15,.,TGTGCCAGCAGCTTAGGGCAGGCTAGCACAGATACGCAGTATTTT,CASSLGQASTDTQYF
TRBV6-1,.,TRBJ2-7,14,.,TGTGCCAGCAGTGAAGCACTAGCAGGCTACGAGCAGTACTTC,CASSEALAGYEQYF
TRBV18,.,TRBJ1-2,14,.,TGTGCCAGCTCACTCGACCAGGGATCGGATGGCTACACCTTC,CASSLDQGSDGYTF
TRBV27,.,TRBJ1-2,15,.,TGTGCCAGCAGTTTAACCCCTGGCCAGGGAGGTGGCTACACCTTC,CASSLTPGQGGGYTF
TRBV27,once,TRBJ2-3,16,TRBD2,TGTGCCAGCAGTTGGGACTTAGCGGGAGGCGCAGATACGCAGTATTTT,CASSWDLAGGADTQYF
TRBV3-1/TRBV3-2,few,TRBJ1-2,16,TRBD1,TGTGCCAGCAGCTCAGCTGCGACAGGGGGATTGGGTGGCTACACCTTC,CASSSAATGGLGGYTF
TRBV6-5,.,TRBJ2-3,15,TRBD1,TGTGCCAGCAGTTATCTAGGGACAGGCACAGATACGCAGTATTTT,CASSYLGTGTDTQYF
TRBV28,.,TRBJ2-1,18,TRBD2,TGTGCCAGCAGTTTTGAGGCCGGAGGCACTAGCGGTTACAATGAGCAGTTCTTC,CASSFEAGGTSGYNEQFF
TRBV6-5,.,TRBJ2-7,14,.,TGTGCCAGCAGAATGGGGGAGGGGGGCTACGAGCAGTACTTC,CASRMGEGGYEQYF
TRBV28,.,TRBJ2-7,14,TRBD1,TGTGCCAGCAGTGGGACAGGGGTTCCCCACGAGCAGTACTTC,CASSGTGVPHEQYF
TRBV7-9,.,TRBJ2-7,12,.,TGTGCCAGCAGCCGGGGAGAGTACGAGCAGTACTTC,CASSRGEYEQYF
TRBV21-1,few,TRBJ2-7,16,.,TGTGCCAGCAGCAAACGTACAAACAGGGGTTACTACGAGCAGTACTTC,CASSKRTNRGYYEQYF
TRBV18,.,TRBJ2-7,14,.,TGTGCCAGCTCAGCCGGGGGATCCCCCAACGAGCAGTACTTC,CASSAGGSPNEQYF
TRBV29-1,.,TRBJ1-4,13,TRBD1,TGCAGCGTTCAGACAGGGGGAAGTGAAAAACTGTTTTTT,CSVQTGGSEKLFF
TRBV2,.,TRBJ1-5,13,.,TGTGCCAGCAGTGTGAGGGGCAATCAGCCCCAGCATTTT,CASSVRGNQPQHF
TRBV15,.,TRBJ1-1,12,.,TGTGCCACCAGTCTAACGAACACTGAAGCTTTCTTT,CATSLTNTEAFF
TRBV28,.,TRBJ2-5,15,TRBD2,TGTGCCAGCAGTCGACCGGCGGGAGGAGGGGAGACCCAGTACTTC,CASSRPAGGGETQYF
TRBV9,.,TRBJ1-1,15,TRBD1,TGTGCCAGCAGCGTAGATCCCGGACAGGGCACTGAAGCTTTCTTT,CASSVDPGQGTEAFF
TRBV10-3,once,TRBJ1-2,18,.,TGTGCCATCAGTGAGTCGACGGGGTTGGGAGCGATAAACTATGGCTACACCTTC,CAISESTGLGAINYGYTF
TRBV5-4,.,TRBJ2-1,18,TRBD2,TGTGCCAGCAGCTTTGGAGCTAGCGGGGGAAAGGTGTACAATGAGCAGTTCTTC,CASSFGASGGKVYNEQFF